What follows are 9 T cell receptor beta chains derived from one specimen sequenced in a study of blood T cells in healthy people across ages (dated by TCRdb to the mid-2010s). The library was generated by 5' RACE. Reads for this sample came from an Illumina HiSeq 2500. A second about 7 to 12 cycle PCR used a sample-barcoded 5' primer and a J-beta primer mix. The raw public reads went through TCRdb reprocessing: fastp at Q25, MiXCR clone calling, in-frame beta chains kept. All rows with the same CDR3 protein become a single entry with the most common DNA and genes. Here the sample has about 1.8 million distinct CDR3 sequences; 49% occur a single time. In total, the top ten clones hold more than 2% of the sample. Sequencing was done on a sample of blood. These receptors all stem from a woman in her thirties or forties in good health.

The rearrangement links TRBV6-2 or TRBV6-3 to TRBJ2-1, with D possibly TRBD2 on 5 matching bases. CDR1 is MNHEY, CDR2 SVGEGT, per germline. V was pared by 0 bases and J by 0 bases, with 18 bases between. The CDR3 sequence is 19 residues long. The CDR3 DNA follows: TGTGCCAGCAGTTACTCTCTGTCGGGCTCGGGGAGCTCCTACAATGAGCAGTTCTTC. It codes for CASSYSLSGSGSSYNEQFF.

This clonotype came up a few times. The rearrangement uses TRBV27 and TRBJ2-5; D might be TRBD1 (5 bases). The CDR3 is 13 residues long. Deletions cut 4 bases from V and 8 bases from J, with 14 bases between. Germline V gene lookup returns CDR1 MNHEY and CDR2 SMNVEV (reference sequence). The CDR3 bases are TGTGCCAGCAGTTACGGACACGGCCTTACCCAGTACTTC. It encodes CASSYGHGLTQYF.

The table lists this clonotype with a few counts. One end of the junction is discordant with germline, which a read error may explain. The chain is built from TRBV6-1 and TRBJ2-5; 11 nucleotides line up with TRBD1. Germline-derived CDR1 and CDR2 are MNHNS and SASEGT. The CDR3 is 16 residues long. The CDR3 protein is CASSERWDRGKETQYF. In nucleotides, the CDR3 is TGTGCCAGTAGTGAAAGATGGGACAGGGGGAAAGAGACCCAGTACTTC.

This clonotype was counted only a few times. This chain connects TRBV27 to TRBJ2-3, with a weak D call TRBD2 (7 bases). Per the germline V gene, CDR1 is MNHEY and CDR2 is SMNVEV (reference sequence). The V end was cut by 5 bases, the J end by 1 base, with 13 bases between. This CDR3 is 15 amino acids long. The CDR3 spells CASSGRGEGTDTQYF. CDR3 nucleotide sequence: TGTGCCAGCAGTGGGAGGGGGGAGGGCACAGATACGCAGTATTTT.

This clonotype was counted a single time. The chain links TRBV4-1 to TRBJ2-1; 7 bases line up with TRBD2. This CDR3 has 18 residues. In germline, CDR1 is MGHRA, CDR2 YSYEKL. Losses at the gene ends were 0 bases for V and 1 base for J; bases not matched to a gene: 9. The CDR3 DNA is TGCGCCAGCAGCCAAGAGACGAGGGCGGGGGTTTCCTACAATGAGCAGTTCTTC. Amino acid sequence: CASSQETRAGVSYNEQFF.

This clonotype showed up just a few times. The V call is TRBV5-1, the J call TRBJ2-1; 10 positions agree with TRBD2. The length of the CDR3 is 15 residues. V shed 2 bases, J shed 7 bases, and the junction held 6 bases outside the gene matches. Germline V gene lookup returns CDR1 SGHRS and CDR2 YFSETQ. The DNA of the CDR3 is TGCGCCAGCAGCTTACTAGCGGGAACAATAAATGAGCAGTTCTTC. Its protein is CASSLLAGTINEQFF.

This clonotype was seen many times. The chain recombines TRBV29-1 with TRBJ2-7; TRBD1 matches at 11 bases. CDR1 SQVTM and CDR2 ANQGSEA come from the germline V gene. V was pared by 6 bases and J by 7 bases, with 8 bases of the junction left unmatched. This CDR3 is built from 13 residues. DNA for the CDR3: TGCAGCGTGAAGGACAGGGGGCGCGGAGAGCAGTACTTC. The encoded protein is CSVKDRGRGEQYF.

This chain links TRBV7-2 with TRBJ2-1; tentative D call: TRBD1 (6 bases). The CDR3 totals 13 residues. Germline values: CDR1 SGHTA, CDR2 FQGNSA. V gave up 5 bases and J gave up 7 bases, with 12 bases separating them. CDR3 protein: CASSPHRANEQFF. The CDR3 DNA sequence: TGTGCCAGCAGCCCTCACAGGGCAAATGAGCAGTTCTTC.

The sample holds a few counts of this clonotype. The genes are TRBV28 and TRBJ2-4; TRBD2 matches at 7 bases. The CDR3 is 15 residues long. J was trimmed by 8 bases and V by 4 bases; bases with no gene match: 11. Germline CDR1 is MDHEN and CDR2 is SYDVKM. Written as DNA, the CDR3 is TGTGCCAGCAGTTGGGTTAAGAGCCGGGAGGACATTCAGTACTTC. This gives the protein CASSWVKSREDIQYF.